One and the same sample provided the 19 T cell receptor beta chains below, sequenced in a study of shared clonotypes between healthy human individuals. Produced via immunoSEQ multiplex PCR; TCRdb's table is partial and in-frame only. The repertoire holds about 800,000 clones, around 96% seen once, with less than 0.25% in the top ten. Positive CCR7 selection of CD45RO-negative cells yielded the naive CD8 cells, and terminally differentiated effector memory CD45RA+ cells were excluded. Sequences were obtained from naive CD8+ T cells sorted from blood. These receptors were taken from a man aged 25 to 40 in good health.

The rearrangement links TRBV5-1 to TRBJ2-1; a weak D match, TRBD1 (5 bases). Germline CDR1 and CDR2: SGHRS and YFSETQ. V dropped 0 bases and J dropped 8 bases, with 12 bases sitting between them. This CDR3 has 14 amino acids. CDR3 DNA sequence: TGCGCCAGCAGCTTGGTTCAGGGCAGGGATGAGCAGTTCTTC. It encodes CASSLVQGRDEQFF.

The chain carries TRBV9 and TRBJ2-6, with D unclear. V was shortened by 4 bases and J by 0 bases, with 8 bases between the two germline ends. In germline, CDR1 is SGDLS, CDR2 YYNGEE. The CDR3 contains 15 residues. As DNA, the CDR3 is TGTGCCAGCAGCCCTTTCAGCTCTGGGGCCAACGTCCTGACTTTC. Its protein product is CASSPFSSGANVLTF.

The rearrangement joins TRBV7-2 to TRBJ2-7; 10 bases agree with TRBD1. This CDR3 has 18 amino acids. V trimming: 5 bases; J trimming: 2 bases; junction bases outside the gene matches: 15. Germline V gene lookup returns CDR1 SGHTA and CDR2 FQGNSA. CDR3 DNA sequence: TGTGCCAGCAGCCGCGGGACAGGGGAAGGAGCCCGAACCTACGAGCAGTACTTC. This codes for CASSRGTGEGARTYEQYF.

The J gene is TRBJ2-1, the V gene TRBV7-9; 11 nucleotides align to TRBD2. The trim removed 3 bases at V and 5 bases at J, leaving 3 bases unmatched. Per the germline V gene, CDR1 is SEHNR and CDR2 is FQNEAQ (reference sequence). The CDR3 consists of 15 residues. The CDR3 is CASSFSGRANNEQFF. The CDR3 DNA follows: TGTGCCAGCAGCTTTAGCGGGAGGGCGAACAATGAGCAGTTCTTC.

V and J are TRBV5-1 and TRBJ2-7; D is possibly TRBD1 (7 bases). CDR1 is SGHRS, CDR2 YFSETQ, per germline. Trimming left V 0 bases short and J 5 bases short, with 18 bases between. This CDR3 region has 16 residues. The CDR3 loop is CASSLAEGTESDEQYF. CDR3 sequence (DNA): TGCGCCAGCAGCTTGGCGGAGGGGACAGAATCGGACGAGCAGTACTTC.

The chain couples TRBV29-1 to TRBJ2-7; perhaps TRBD2 as D (6 bases). The CDR3 runs 14 residues. The germline V and J ends were trimmed by 3 bases and 3 bases, with 15 bases remaining between them. The germline gives CDR1 SQVTM, CDR2 ANQGSEA. The CDR3 sequence: CSVDAGLGGYEQYF. The CDR3, as DNA: TGCAGCGTTGATGCCGGTTTGGGAGGCTACGAGCAGTACTTC.

V gene TRBV27 combines with J gene TRBJ2-7; D not resolved. Germline CDR1 is MNHEY and CDR2 is SMNVEV (reference sequence). Trimming took off 4 bases at V and 1 base at J, with 8 bases between the two ends. This CDR3 region has 13 residues. The DNA for the CDR3 is TGTGCCAGCAGTTACGCGGTTTCCTACGAGCAGTACTTC. Encoded protein: CASSYAVSYEQYF.

The chain uses TRBV4-2 and TRBJ2-7; D may be TRBD1 or TRBD2 (5 bases each). Trimming left V 0 bases short and J 0 bases short, with 15 bases between. This CDR3 has 17 amino acids. The V gene's germline CDR1 is LGHNA and CDR2 YNFKEQ. Here the CDR3 reads CASSQDSTRGASYEQYF. DNA for the CDR3: TGTGCCAGCAGCCAAGACTCGACGAGGGGAGCCTCCTACGAGCAGTACTTC.

CDR3 sequence (DNA): TGTGCCAGCAGGGAGACGAACACTGAAGCTTTCTTT. Translation gives CASRETNTEAFF. The chain has TRBV27 and TRBJ1-1, with unresolved D. The V gene's germline CDR1 is MNHEY and CDR2 SMNVEV (reference sequence). The CDR3 contains 12 residues. The V gene lost 6 bases and the J gene lost 1 base, with 6 bases spanning the gap.

The V gene is TRBV30, the J gene TRBJ2-7; D call uncertain. The CDR3 extends over 12 amino acids. Germline values: CDR1 GTSNPN, CDR2 SVGIG (reference sequence). Trimming shortened V by 5 bases and J by 0 bases, and 8 bases separated the two germline ends. CDR3 loop: CAWHSLSYEQYF. CDR3 bases: TGTGCCTGGCACAGCCTCTCCTACGAGCAGTACTTC.

The chain has TRBV2 and TRBJ1-2; D not certain. V shed 0 bases and J shed 4 bases, with 9 bases lying between them. The CDR3 loop spans 14 amino acids. Per the germline V gene, CDR1 is SNHLY and CDR2 is FYNNEI. Here the CDR3 reads CASSEARATYGYTF. In nucleotides, the CDR3 is TGTGCCAGCAGTGAAGCGCGGGCGACCTATGGCTACACCTTC. Variable domain in full (rest from reference TRBV2 and TRBJ1-2): EPEVTQTPSHQVTQMGQEVILRCVPISNHLYFYWYRQILGQKVEFLVSFYNNEISEKSEIFDDQFSVERPDGSNFTLKIRSTKLEDSAMYFCASSEARATYGYTFGSGTRLTVV.

The chain has TRBV5-6 and TRBJ2-7, with no clear D. The CDR3 runs to 11 residues. Trimming took 4 bases from V and 3 from J, leaving 5 bases between them. The V gene's germline CDR1 is SGHDT and CDR2 YYEEEE. The CDR3 coding sequence is TGTGCCAGCAGCACCGGCTACGAGCAGTACTTC. Translated: CASSTGYEQYF.

This chain joins TRBV6-6 and TRBJ2-7; possibly TRBD1 or TRBD2 for D (5 bases each). CDR3 length: 15 amino acids. V was trimmed by 0 bases and J by 7 bases, leaving 16 bases between them. In germline, CDR1 is MNHNY, CDR2 SVGAGI (reference sequence). The CDR3 DNA follows: TGTGCCAGCAGTTACTCTCGGGACGAGAGGGTGGAGCAGTACTTC. Amino acids: CASSYSRDERVEQYF.

This chain links TRBV11-2 with TRBJ1-1; D ambiguous. The CDR3 is 12 residues long. Looked up from germline, CDR1 is SGHAT and CDR2 is FQNNGV. Trimming took off 8 bases at V and 3 bases at J, with 10 bases between the two ends. CDR3 residues: CASDPLYTEAFF. CDR3 nucleotide sequence: TGTGCCAGCGATCCGTTATACACTGAAGCTTTCTTT.

The V and J genes are TRBV5-6 and TRBJ2-1; D unresolved. The CDR3 is 14 amino acids. The V end was cut by 4 bases, the J end by 4 bases, with 12 bases between. Germline lookup yields CDR1 SGHDT and CDR2 YYEEEE. The CDR3 loop reads CASSPQVGYNEQFF. The DNA of the CDR3 is TGTGCCAGCAGCCCGCAGGTGGGGTACAATGAGCAGTTCTTC.

V gene TRBV29-1 combines with J gene TRBJ2-1, with 11 bases fitting TRBD2. V dropped 4 bases and J dropped 0; count of bases not matched to a gene: 8. The length of the CDR3 is 17 residues. The germline V gene encodes CDR1 SQVTM and CDR2 ANQGSEA. In DNA form, the CDR3 reads TGCAGCGTTGTAGGGACTAGCGGAGTAAGCTCCTACAATGAGCAGTTCTTC. This codes for CSVVGTSGVSSYNEQFF.

The chain has TRBV7-9 and TRBJ2-7, with TRBD2 identical over 9 bases. This CDR3 has 14 residues. The germline V gene has CDR1 SEHNR and CDR2 FQNEAQ (reference sequence). V gave up 6 bases and J gave up 1 base; unmatched junction bases: 4. CDR3 sequence reads: CASSVAGASYEQYF. CDR3 bases: TGTGCCAGCAGTGTAGCGGGGGCTTCCTACGAGCAGTACTTC.

V is TRBV7-8 and J is TRBJ2-7, with D possibly matching TRBD2 (6 bases). V was pared by 1 base and J by 0 bases, with 13 bases between. Germline V gives CDR1 SGHVS, CDR2 FQNEAQ. This CDR3 is 16 amino acids long. In nucleotides, the CDR3 is TGTGCCAGCAGCTTAGAGCGGGCTACCTCCTCCTACGAGCAGTACTTC. It encodes CASSLERATSSYEQYF.

The rearrangement uses TRBV7-2 and TRBJ1-1; no clear D. The CDR3 length is 15 residues. Germline CDR1 and CDR2: SGHTA and FQGNSA. V was cut by 1 base and J by 2 bases, with 11 bases left in between. DNA of the CDR3: TGTGCCAGCAGCTTAGGTGGCGGCCTCAACACTGAAGCTTTCTTT. Translating it yields CASSLGGGLNTEAFF.